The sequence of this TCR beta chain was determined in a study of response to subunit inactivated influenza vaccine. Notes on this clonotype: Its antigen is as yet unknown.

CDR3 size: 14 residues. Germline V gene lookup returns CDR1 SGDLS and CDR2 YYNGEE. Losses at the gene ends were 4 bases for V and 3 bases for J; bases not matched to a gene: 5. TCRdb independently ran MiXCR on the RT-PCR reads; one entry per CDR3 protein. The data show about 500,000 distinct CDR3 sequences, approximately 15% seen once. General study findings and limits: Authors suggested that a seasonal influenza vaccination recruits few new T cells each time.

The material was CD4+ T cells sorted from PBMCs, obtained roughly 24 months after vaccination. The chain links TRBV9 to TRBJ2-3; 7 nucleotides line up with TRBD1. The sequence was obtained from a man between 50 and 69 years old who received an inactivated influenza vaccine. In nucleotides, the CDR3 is TGTGCCAGCAGCCAGGGACAGCAAACAGATACGCAGTATTTT. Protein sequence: CASSQGQQTDTQYF. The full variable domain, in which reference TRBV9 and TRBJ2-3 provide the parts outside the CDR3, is DSGVTQTPKHLITATGQRVTLRCSPRSGDLSVYWYQQSLDQGLQFLIQYYNGEERAKGNILERFSAQQFPDLHSELNLSSLELGDSALYFCASSQGQQTDTQYFGPGTRLTVL.